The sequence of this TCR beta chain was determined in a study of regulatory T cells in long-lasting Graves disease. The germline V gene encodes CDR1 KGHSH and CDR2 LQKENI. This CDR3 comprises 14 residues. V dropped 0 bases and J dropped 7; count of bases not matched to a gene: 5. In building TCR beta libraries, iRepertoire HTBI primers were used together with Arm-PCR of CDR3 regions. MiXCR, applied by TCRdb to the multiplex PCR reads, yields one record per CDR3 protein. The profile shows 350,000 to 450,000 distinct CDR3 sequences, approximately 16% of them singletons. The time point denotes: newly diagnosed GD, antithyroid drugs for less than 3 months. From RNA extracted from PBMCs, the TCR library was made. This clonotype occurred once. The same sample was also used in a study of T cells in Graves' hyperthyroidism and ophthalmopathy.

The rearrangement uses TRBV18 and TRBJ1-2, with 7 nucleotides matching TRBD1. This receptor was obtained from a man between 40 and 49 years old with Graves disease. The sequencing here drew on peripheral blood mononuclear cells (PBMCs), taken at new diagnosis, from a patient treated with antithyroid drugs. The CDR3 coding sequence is TGTGCCAGCTCACCACCGGGACAGCTTTTTGGCTACACCTTC. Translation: CASSPPGQLFGYTF.